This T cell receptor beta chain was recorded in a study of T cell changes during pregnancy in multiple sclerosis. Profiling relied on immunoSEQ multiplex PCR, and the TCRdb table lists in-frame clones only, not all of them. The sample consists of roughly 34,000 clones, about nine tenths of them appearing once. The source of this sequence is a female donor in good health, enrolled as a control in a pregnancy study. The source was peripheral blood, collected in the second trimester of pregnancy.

CDR3 DNA: TGTGCCAGCAGCGTAGGCAGGGGGACCTACGAGCAGTACTTC. Its protein product is CASSVGRGTYEQYF. The rearrangement uses TRBV9 and TRBJ2-7; 7 bases agree with TRBD1. J was trimmed by 2 bases and V by 0 bases; bases with no gene match: 2. This CDR3 contains 14 residues. The V gene's germline CDR1 is SGDLS and CDR2 YYNGEE.